What follows are 20 T cell receptor beta chains derived from one specimen sequenced in a study of blood T cell repertoires in COVID-19. Sequenced by immunoSEQ multiplex PCR; TCRdb stores in-frame clones only, minus some. Of some 99,000 clones in the sample, roughly 85% were seen once. Sequencing was carried out using peripheral blood. These receptors were taken from a woman aged 60-75 years with acute or convalescent COVID-19.

DNA for the CDR3: TGTGCCAGCAGCTTAGCAGGGGCCCGACCCCATTACGAGCAGTACTTC. This gives the protein CASSLAGARPHYEQYF. The chain has TRBV5-4 and TRBJ2-7; D may be TRBD1 (6 bases). V was clipped by 2 bases and J by 4 bases, with 19 bases between them. This CDR3 spans 16 amino acids. Germline V gene lookup returns CDR1 SGHNT and CDR2 YYREEE (reference sequence). Using reference TRBV5-4 and TRBJ2-7 for the parts outside the CDR3, the full variable domain is ETGVTQSPTHLIKTRGQQVTLRCSSQSGHNTVSWYQQALGQGPQFIFQYYREEENGRGNFPPRFSGLQFPNYSSELNVNALELDDSALYLCASSLAGARPHYEQYFGPGTRLTVT.

The chain couples TRBV18 to TRBJ1-1, with a weak D call TRBD1 (5 bases). Trimming pared 1 base from V and 2 bases from J, leaving 8 bases between. The CDR3 has 14 amino acids. The germline gives CDR1 KGHSH, CDR2 LQKENI. The CDR3 loop is CASSPQGINTEAFF. The CDR3 DNA is TGTGCCAGCTCACCACAGGGGATTAACACTGAAGCTTTCTTT.

This clone came up a few times. The chain employs TRBV4-2 and TRBJ1-4, with no clear D. Trimming pared 0 bases from V and 3 bases from J, leaving 11 bases between. The CDR3 runs to 16 residues. The germline CDR1 and CDR2 sequences are LGHNA and YNFKEQ. The CDR3 reads CASSQDPGGPNEKLFF. CDR3 nucleotide sequence: TGTGCCAGCAGCCAAGATCCCGGAGGTCCTAATGAAAAACTGTTTTTT.

This chain links TRBV28 with TRBJ1-2, with D perhaps matching TRBD1 (5 bases). The germline V gene encodes CDR1 MDHEN and CDR2 SYDVKM. CDR3 length equals 13 residues. The V and J ends lost 10 bases and 4 bases respectively, with 16 bases between them. CDR3 residues: CATQIRGSYGYTF. DNA of the CDR3: TGTGCCACCCAAATCCGGGGGTCCTATGGCTACACCTTC.

V gene TRBV4-2 combines with J gene TRBJ2-7; TRBD1 is a possible D gene (6 bases). This CDR3 contains 15 residues. Trimming shortened V by 0 bases and J by 5 bases, and 14 bases separated the two germline ends. The germline V gene encodes CDR1 LGHNA and CDR2 YNFKEQ. The CDR3 here is CASSQEQGVVHEQYF. The CDR3 region has the DNA TGTGCCAGCAGCCAAGAACAGGGTGTAGTCCACGAGCAGTACTTC.

The J gene is TRBJ2-2, the V gene TRBV27, with TRBD1 matching over 9 bases. Germline V gene lookup returns CDR1 MNHEY and CDR2 SMNVEV (reference sequence). CDR3 length: 15 residues. Unmatched junction bases numbered 5, after V lost 3 bases and J lost 6 bases. The CDR3 DNA sequence: TGTGCCAGCAGTTTTACACAGGGGGCCGCCGGGGAGCTGTTTTTT. It encodes CASSFTQGAAGELFF.

The chain employs TRBV7-9 and TRBJ2-5, with D maybe TRBD1 (6 bases). This CDR3 has 13 residues. Germline V lookup: CDR1 SEHNR, CDR2 FQNEAQ (reference sequence). Trimming removed 3 bases at V and 4 bases at J, with 9 bases between. This chain's CDR3 is CASSLGALETQYF. In nucleotides, the CDR3 is TGTGCCAGCAGCTTGGGGGCATTAGAGACCCAGTACTTC.

The chain has TRBV29-1 and TRBJ1-1, with 9 nucleotides matching TRBD1. CDR1 is SQVTM, CDR2 ANQGSEA, per germline. V gave up 6 bases and J gave up 3 bases; unmatched junction bases: 2. The CDR3 contains 12 residues. The DNA for the CDR3 is TGCAGCGTGGGACAGGGAGACACTGAAGCTTTCTTT. Translated: CSVGQGDTEAFF.

The rearrangement uses TRBV18 and TRBJ2-1; 12 bases agree with TRBD2. This CDR3 has 14 residues. Germline-derived CDR1 and CDR2 are KGHSH and LQKENI. J was trimmed by 9 bases and V by 5 bases; bases with no gene match: 5. In DNA form, the CDR3 reads TGTGCCAGCTCAGCTAGCGGGGGGGCCGGTGAGCAGTTCTTC. Translation gives CASSASGGAGEQFF.

This chain joins TRBV7-9 and TRBJ2-5; perhaps TRBD2 as D (5 bases). CDR1 and CDR2 from the germline V gene are SEHNR and FQNEAQ (reference sequence). Deletions cut 5 bases from V and 4 bases from J, with 23 bases between. The CDR3 has 17 residues. CDR3 amino acids: CASSPQELARVGETQYF. Written as DNA, the CDR3 is TGTGCCAGCAGCCCCCAGGAGCTCGCGAGGGTTGGAGAGACCCAGTACTTC.

The chain combines TRBV10-3 with TRBJ2-3; 7 bases align to TRBD2. The CDR3 has 15 amino acids. In germline, CDR1 is ENHRY, CDR2 SYGVKD. The trim removed 10 bases at V and 3 bases at J, leaving 13 bases unmatched. CDR3 nucleotide sequence: TGTGCCACCAAGCCAGGGCAGGGAGGGACAGATACGCAGTATTTT. This codes for CATKPGQGGTDTQYF.

V gene TRBV28 combines with J gene TRBJ2-1, with 8 bases matching TRBD2. The CDR3 runs to 17 residues. CDR1 and CDR2 (germline): MDHEN, SYDVKM. V lost 4 bases and J lost 3; bases outside the gene matches: 11. In DNA, the CDR3 is TGTGCCAGCAGTTCCCTTCGGGGGGGAACGAACTACAATGAGCAGTTCTTC. This gives the protein CASSSLRGGTNYNEQFF.

The V and J genes are TRBV5-4 and TRBJ1-1; maybe TRBD1 (6 bases). The CDR3 is made up of 15 amino acids. Germline V CDR1 and CDR2: SGHNT, YYREEE (reference sequence). Trimming pared 4 bases from V and 4 bases from J, leaving 17 bases between. CDR3 protein: CASSSGGGGTTEAFF. CDR3 DNA sequence: TGTGCCAGCAGCAGCGGAGGGGGGGGAACCACTGAAGCTTTCTTT. The variable domain in full, with the rest retrieved from reference TRBV5-4 and TRBJ1-1, is ETGVTQSPTHLIKTRGQQVTLRCSSQSGHNTVSWYQQALGQGPQFIFQYYREEENGRGNFPPRFSGLQFPNYSSELNVNALELDDSALYLCASSSGGGGTTEAFFGQGTRLTVV.

The gene calls are TRBV4-1 and TRBJ1-5; 7 positions agree with TRBD1. The CDR3 has 18 residues. Germline loops: CDR1 MGHRA, CDR2 YSYEKL. V shed 1 base, J shed 4 bases, and the junction held 13 bases outside the gene matches. CDR3 sequence reads: CASSQAISGTALNQPQHF. Here the CDR3 DNA reads TGCGCCAGCAGCCAAGCTATTTCCGGGACAGCCTTAAATCAGCCCCAGCATTTT.

The genes are TRBV12-3 or TRBV12-4 and TRBJ2-7; D uncertain. The CDR3 contains 13 residues. V shed 5 bases and J shed 3 bases, with 11 bases lying between them. The CDR3 spells CASSPRVLYEQYF. The DNA of the CDR3 is TGTGCCAGCAGTCCCCGGGTCCTCTACGAGCAGTACTTC.

J is TRBJ1-1 and V is TRBV19, with unresolved D. This CDR3 comprises 13 residues. V lost 9 bases to trimming and J lost 1 base, with 12 bases between them. Germline CDR1 LNHDA, CDR2 SQIVND (reference sequence). Here the CDR3 reads CASRLAGNTEAFF. The CDR3 DNA sequence: TGTGCCAGCCGCCTGGCGGGGAACACTGAAGCTTTCTTT.

The rearrangement uses TRBV7-2 and TRBJ2-3; 9 bases align to TRBD2. The CDR3 runs to 15 residues. Losses at the gene ends were 2 bases for V and 8 bases for J; bases not matched to a gene: 8. From germline, CDR1 is SGHTA and CDR2 FQGNSA. The CDR3, as DNA: TGTGCCAGCAGCTTAAGGGCGGGAGGGGATGGTACGCAGTATTTT. It encodes CASSLRAGGDGTQYF.

The chain recombines TRBV6-5 with TRBJ2-7; 7 bases align to TRBD1. The CDR3 runs to 14 residues. The germline V gene has CDR1 MNHEY and CDR2 SVGAGI. V was clipped by 6 bases and J by 1 base; unmatched bases: 6. CDR3 amino acids: CASRHRGLSYEQYF. For the CDR3, the DNA is TGTGCCAGCAGACATAGGGGGCTATCCTACGAGCAGTACTTC.

The rearrangement links TRBV25-1 to TRBJ2-1, with 7 bases that match TRBD2. Per germline, CDR1 MGHDK and CDR2 SYGVNS. There are 15 residues in the CDR3. V trimming: 6 bases; J trimming: 3 bases; junction bases outside the gene matches: 8. CDR3 nucleotide sequence: TGTGCCAGCAGAGAAAGCGGGGTTGTCTACAATGAGCAGTTCTTC. It translates to CASRESGVVYNEQFF.

The rearrangement uses TRBV6-5 and TRBJ1-4; the D is unclear. The CDR3 is 14 amino acids. Between the trimmed V and J ends, which lost 2 bases and 6 bases, there was a span of 10 bases. Germline CDR1 is MNHEY and CDR2 is SVGAGI. CDR3 DNA sequence: TGTGCCAGCAGTTACGGGAGCGTTCATGAAAAACTGTTTTTT. Amino acid sequence: CASSYGSVHEKLFF.